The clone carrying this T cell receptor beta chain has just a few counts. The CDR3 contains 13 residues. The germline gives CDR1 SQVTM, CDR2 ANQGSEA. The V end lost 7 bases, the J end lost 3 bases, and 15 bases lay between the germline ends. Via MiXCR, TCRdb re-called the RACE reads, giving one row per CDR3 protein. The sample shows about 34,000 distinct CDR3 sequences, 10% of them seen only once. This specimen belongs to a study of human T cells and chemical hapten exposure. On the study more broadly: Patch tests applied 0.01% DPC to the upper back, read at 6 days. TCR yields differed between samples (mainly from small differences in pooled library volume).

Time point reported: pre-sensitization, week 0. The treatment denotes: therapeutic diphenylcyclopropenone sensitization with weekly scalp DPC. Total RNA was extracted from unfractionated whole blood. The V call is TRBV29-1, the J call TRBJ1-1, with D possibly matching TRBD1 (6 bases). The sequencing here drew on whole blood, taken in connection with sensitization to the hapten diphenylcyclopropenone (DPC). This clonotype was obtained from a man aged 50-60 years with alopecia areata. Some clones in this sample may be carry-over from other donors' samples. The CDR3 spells CSGGGGFDTEAFF. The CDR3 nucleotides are TGCAGCGGCGGAGGGGGGTTTGACACTGAAGCTTTCTTT.